The sequence of this T cell receptor beta chain was determined in a study of blood T cell repertoires in COVID-19 (dated by TCRdb to 2019 to 2021). For the study in its entirety: Samples from collaborators originated in the United States, Italy and Spain and spanned both the acute and convalescent phases of COVID-19. The prospective study material was composed of cDNA or gDNA derived from T cells, B-cell-depleted T cells, or PBMCs. Deeply sampled blood TCRbeta repertoires from subjects exposed to, actively infected with, or recovered from COVID-19 were included in the dataset. The repertoires were made available in a free public database intended to serve as a resource for research on the immune response to SARS-CoV-2. The samples were drawn from two sources: the first 160 participants of the ongoing ImmuneRACE study, and approximately 1,300 subjects contributed by 6 global collaborators. Sample metadata almost always included a de-identified subject ID, COVID-19 status, age in years and sex. Where available, HLA class I and class II types were obtained from metadata supplied by the sample provider rather than from assay-based typing. What the work shows at the level of the full study, not this receptor alone: The amount of clinical and demographic metadata varied by source and participant and was provided uncurated.

TCRbeta CDR3 regions were amplified from genomic DNA using the immunoSEQ Assay, a bias-controlled multiplex PCR. Processing in the source paper ran as follows. The number of nucleated cells in each sample was estimated from the amplification of reference gene primers within the assay. To quantify the absolute abundance of each unique TCRbeta CDR3 rearrangement, sequence reads were collapsed and filtered. For each sample, productive Simpson clonality was calculated as the square root of Simpson's diversity index across productive rearrangements. What TCRdb holds here is the immuneACCESS table cut down to in-frame rearrangements. Part of the clones is not present; checked against another copy, under half of the missing clones reflect an unresolved V gene, and the others are unexplained. The D gene and trimming were derived from the DNA, and the V and J assignments and clone size from that table. The sample data list over 150,000 clones, and 81% of these were observed just once. Roughly 12% of the sample is taken by the ten largest.

Between the V and J ends, shortened by 1 base and 0 bases respectively, the junction contains 8 bases. The CDR3 holds 15 amino acids from the cysteine to the phenylalanine. Just the 45-base CDR3 DNA is kept, in frame starting at base 1. CDR1 and CDR2 (LNHNV, YYDKDF) derive from the germline V gene (reference sequence). Concerning this clone itself: Its antigen is currently not known. Nothing much larger sits one base from this clone, and base qualities are not available.

At one collaborating source in Seattle, patients were enrolled during active infection and were followed longitudinally through the course of disease. Whole blood was collected in K2EDTA tubes by collaborating institutions according to the institutions' own protocols. Collaborator samples were shipped for TCRbeta analysis as frozen whole blood, isolated PBMCs, or DNA extracted from either sample type. Sequenced: peripheral blood. This clonotype originated in a woman of 80 years or more with COVID-19, enrolled during active disease. The V and J genes are TRBV15 and TRBJ2-3; the D gene is not confidently resolved. The CDR3 sequence is CATSRASPSTDTQYF. Here is the DNA: TGTGCCACCAGCAGAGCTAGTCCTAGCACAGATACGCAGTATTTT.